Listed below are T cell receptor beta chains from one sample, sequenced in a study of T cells after yellow fever vaccination. MiXCR, run by TCRdb on the 5' RACE reads, gives a single entry per CDR3 protein. The sample lists 300,000 to 350,000 distinct CDR3 sequences, around 4.3% occurring once. The input for sequencing was PBMCs, taken 15 days after the yellow fever booster vaccination. The receptors were gathered from a man younger than 30 who received the YFV17D yellow fever vaccine. Each CDR3 is given with its conserved first and last residue. D genes are given only for firm matches. Size tells how often a clone was seen (once, few, many) or the class of an expanded clone, and some rows leave it out.

j_call,clone_size,d_call,v_call,cdr3_nt,cdr3_aa
TRBJ1-1,NA,NA,TRBV5-1,TGCGCCAGCAGCGCCGGAATGGGCGAGGTGGCTGAAGCTTTCTTT,CASSAGMGEVAEAFF
TRBJ1-5,few,NA,TRBV7-2,TGTGCCAGCAGCTCACAGGGTTTCTATAGCAATCAGCCCCAGCATTTT,CASSSQGFYSNQPQHF
TRBJ1-2,many,NA,TRBV12-3/TRBV12-4,TGTGCCAGCAGTACTATAGAGGGGGAGGACTATGGCTACACCTTC,CASSTIEGEDYGYTF
TRBJ2-3,many,TRBD2,TRBV10-3,TGTGCCATCAGCCCTAGAGGATCCCTAGCGGGGGCCCTGGATACGCAGTATTTT,CAISPRGSLAGALDTQYF
TRBJ2-7,many,TRBD2,TRBV7-2,TGTGCCAGCAGCCCTCGGGGGGGGGCCTACGAGCAGTACTTC,CASSPRGGAYEQYF
TRBJ2-3,few,NA,TRBV6-5,TGTGCCAGCAGTTACTCAGGGCCCACAGATACGCAGTATTTT,CASSYSGPTDTQYF
TRBJ2-4,few,NA,TRBV6-5,TGTGCCAGCAGTCCCGGGGGAGGCCCCGAAAACATTCAGTACTTC,CASSPGGGPENIQYF
TRBJ2-5,many,TRBD1,TRBV24-1,TGTGCCACCAGTGACCCCCGGGACAGGGAATCCGAGACCCAGTACTTC,CATSDPRDRESETQYF
TRBJ2-1,many,NA,TRBV7-2,TGTGCCAGCAGCCCCCCCGGCTGGGAGCAGTTCTTC,CASSPPGWEQFF
TRBJ2-1,NA,NA,TRBV5-6,TGTGCCAGCAGCTTGGCTGGACATGGGGTCAATGAGCAGTTCTTC,CASSLAGHGVNEQFF
TRBJ1-1,many,NA,TRBV12-3/TRBV12-4,TGTGCCAGTAGGGTTGGCACTGAAGCTTTCTTT,CASRVGTEAFF
TRBJ1-1,NA,TRBD1,TRBV12-3/TRBV12-4,TGTGCCAGCAGTCCCGGGTGGACAGGGACGAACACTGAAGCTTTCTTT,CASSPGWTGTNTEAFF
TRBJ2-3,NA,NA,TRBV25-1,TGTGCCAGCAGTGAGGCCATCCAGGGTCGAGATACGCAGTATTTT,CASSEAIQGRDTQYF
TRBJ1-5,once,NA,TRBV15,TGTGCCACCAGCAAGGGGGGCAATCAGCCCCAGCATTTT,CATSKGGNQPQHF
TRBJ1-5,many,NA,TRBV7-2,TGTGCCAGCAGCTTCGCGGGGACGGTTAGCAATCAGCCCCAGCATTTT,CASSFAGTVSNQPQHF
TRBJ2-3,many,NA,TRBV11-2,TGTGCCAGCAGCTTCATGGACAGTACGCAGTATTTT,CASSFMDSTQYF
TRBJ2-6,many,NA,TRBV29-1,TGCAGCGTGGGGAGCTCTGGGGCCAACGTCCTGACTTTC,CSVGSSGANVLTF
TRBJ2-1,many,TRBD2,TRBV20-1,TGCAGTGCTAGAGATCAGGGACTAGCGGGGTACAATGAGCAGTTCTTC,CSARDQGLAGYNEQFF
TRBJ2-6,few,TRBD1,TRBV29-1,TGCAGCGTCCAGGGGGCTGGGGCCAACGTCCTGACTTTC,CSVQGAGANVLTF
TRBJ1-2,many,NA,TRBV29-1,TGCAGCGCCCCTTCCGAATTTCGCTATGGCTACACCTTC,CSAPSEFRYGYTF
TRBJ1-3,NA,NA,TRBV6-5,TGTGCCAGCAGTTACTCGATAGAATCACGGAACTCTGGAAACACCATATATTTT,CASSYSIESRNSGNTIYF
TRBJ1-5,few,NA,TRBV18,TGTGCCAGCTCACCAGAGGGGAGGCAGCCCCAGCATTTT,CASSPEGRQPQHF
TRBJ1-1,NA,NA,TRBV27,TGTGCCAGCAGTCCCCTCGTGGGGACGTCTGAAGCTTTCTTT,CASSPLVGTSEAFF
TRBJ2-3,few,NA,TRBV20-1,TGCAGTGGGACGGAAGATGGAGATACGCAGTATTTT,CSGTEDGDTQYF
TRBJ2-3,many,NA,TRBV6-5,TGTGCCAGCAGTTATCGGGTCGCAGATACGCAGTATTTT,CASSYRVADTQYF
TRBJ2-1,NA,NA,TRBV6-5,TGTGCCAGCAGTTACACAGGGTCGGGTGAGCAGTTCTTC,CASSYTGSGEQFF
TRBJ1-4,few,NA,TRBV6-5,TGTGCCAGCAGTAGGCGCGGCGCGGCCAATGAAAAACTGTTTTTT,CASSRRGAANEKLFF
TRBJ1-2,few,TRBD1,TRBV29-1,TGCAGCGTAGGCCACAGGGGGCAGGATTGGTATGGCTACACCTTC,CSVGHRGQDWYGYTF
TRBJ1-5,NA,NA,TRBV12-3/TRBV12-4,TGTGCCAGCAGGGGGGCAGGGATGGGTCAGCCCCAGCATTTT,CASRGAGMGQPQHF
TRBJ1-2,NA,NA,TRBV7-2,TGTGCCAGCAGCCCAGCCCAAAGGACACTTATGGGATTC,CASSPAQRTLMGF
TRBJ2-6,once,NA,TRBV7-2,TGTGCCAGCAGCCCCCGTGGGCGAAACTCTGGGGCCAACGTCCTGACTTTC,CASSPRGRNSGANVLTF
TRBJ1-1,many,TRBD1,TRBV18,TGTGCCAGCTCACCGAACAGGGGACACACTGAAGCTTTCTTT,CASSPNRGHTEAFF
TRBJ2-7,few,NA,TRBV5-1,TGCGCCAGCAGCTCCCTCCCGGGCCGGAGCTCCTACGAGCAGTACTTC,CASSSLPGRSSYEQYF
TRBJ2-1,many,TRBD1,TRBV11-2,TGTGCCAGCAGCTGGGACAGCAACGAGCAGTTCTTC,CASSWDSNEQFF
TRBJ1-6,NA,NA,TRBV27,TGTGCCAGCAGTTCACGCCCCGTAAGTCGAAGTTCACCCCTCCACTTT,CASSSRPVSRSSPLHF
TRBJ2-4,few,NA,TRBV2,TGTGCCAGCAGGCCCTGGGCCAAAAACATTCAGTACTTC,CASRPWAKNIQYF
TRBJ1-1,NA,NA,TRBV7-3,TGTGCCAGCAGCTTAACTGTCAGTAGTGAAGCTTTCTTT,CASSLTVSSEAFF
TRBJ2-5,NA,NA,TRBV24-1,TGTGCCACCAGTGATCCCTTTTCTCGGGAGACCCAGTACTTC,CATSDPFSRETQYF
TRBJ1-5,many,NA,TRBV4-1,TGCGCCAGCAGCTATCAAGGAGGGAGGGATCAGCCCCAGCATTTT,CASSYQGGRDQPQHF
TRBJ2-3,many,NA,TRBV12-3/TRBV12-4,TGTGCCAGCAGTTGGACAGAAACCACAGATACGCAGTATTTT,CASSWTETTDTQYF
TRBJ2-1,NA,TRBD2,TRBV7-6,TGTGCCAGCAGCCCAAGCGGGGGGTTGAGTGAGCAGTTCTTC,CASSPSGGLSEQFF
TRBJ2-3,many,NA,TRBV5-6,TGTGCCAGCAGCTTGGGGATAGATACGCAGTATTTT,CASSLGIDTQYF
TRBJ1-1,NA,NA,TRBV6-2/TRBV6-3,TGTGCCAGCAGACCCGACAGGCCGAACACTGAAGCTTTCTTT,CASRPDRPNTEAFF
TRBJ1-2,many,NA,TRBV7-2,TGTGCCAGCAGCCCGCGTAGGGACTATGGCTACACCTTC,CASSPRRDYGYTF
TRBJ1-1,NA,TRBD1,TRBV5-1,TGCGCCAGCAGCTTGGGGACAGGGGGTCACTCGGAAGCTTTCTTT,CASSLGTGGHSEAFF
TRBJ1-5,many,NA,TRBV15,TGTGCCACCAGCAGACAGATCCCGGGGAATAGCAATCAGCCCCAGCATTTT,CATSRQIPGNSNQPQHF
TRBJ1-1,NA,NA,TRBV29-1,TGCAGCGTTGTTTGGCAGGGCGGCACTGAAGCTTTCTTT,CSVVWQGGTEAFF
TRBJ2-3,NA,NA,TRBV9,TGTGCCAGCAGCCTTCGGTCCTCCGAGACTCAAAACACAGATACGCAGTATTTT,CASSLRSSETQNTDTQYF
TRBJ2-1,NA,NA,TRBV7-8,TGTGCCAGCAGCGACCGTTATGAGCAGTTCTTC,CASSDRYEQFF
TRBJ2-1,NA,TRBD1,TRBV11-2,TGTGCCAGCAGCGTTCGGACAGGGGTCCACAATGAGCAGTTCTTC,CASSVRTGVHNEQFF
TRBJ2-1,many,NA,TRBV5-1,TGCGCCAGCAGCTCTGTACAGGGAACCGCGCAGGGGGGGCAGTTCTTC,CASSSVQGTAQGGQFF
TRBJ2-3,few,TRBD2,TRBV5-6,TGTGCCAGCAGCTTAACTAGCGTGGGTACGCAGTATTTT,CASSLTSVGTQYF
TRBJ1-4,many,NA,TRBV20-1,TGCAGTGCCAAGGACACTAATGAAAAACTGTTTTTT,CSAKDTNEKLFF
TRBJ2-3,many,TRBD2,TRBV7-9,TGTGCCAGCAGCCCGCCGAGTAGGTCCAGCGGGGGTGCAGATACGCAGTATTTT,CASSPPSRSSGGADTQYF
TRBJ1-4,NA,NA,TRBV20-1,TGCAGTGCTCCTGATAATGAAAAACTGTTTTTT,CSAPDNEKLFF
TRBJ1-2,few,NA,TRBV6-5,TGTGCCAGCAGTGCAAGTTACGACAGGATCGATGGCTACACCTTC,CASSASYDRIDGYTF
TRBJ1-1,many,NA,TRBV7-9,TGTGCCAGCAGCTTATTCACAGAAGCTTTCTTT,CASSLFTEAFF
TRBJ2-5,many,NA,TRBV5-1,TGCGCCAGCAGCCCAATGGGGCGAGAGACCCAGTACTTC,CASSPMGRETQYF
TRBJ2-1,many,TRBD2,TRBV4-3,TGCGCCAGCAGCCAACCTAGCGGGGGTTACAATGAGCAGTTCTTC,CASSQPSGGYNEQFF